Included here is one T cell receptor (beta chain) sequence, with context. V shed 0 bases and J 6 bases; nucleotides not matched to a gene: 7. The CDR3 is 15 residues long. Germline CDR1 is KGHSH and CDR2 is LQKENI. This sample was included in a study of shared T cell receptors in the human thymus. Clones were read by immunoSEQ multiplex PCR, and TCRdb kept only the in-frame ones, dropping some. The sample records hundreds of thousands of clones, around 87% being singletons. The same specimen was also included in a second study, on human thymus T cells. From that report: Thymus tissue was removed during corrective cardiac surgery.

The V gene is TRBV18, the J gene TRBJ2-7; 8 nucleotides match TRBD1. The TCR sequence derives from a boy under two years old with a congenital heart defect. The sequencing input was thymocytes. This CDR3 reads CASSPPFQGAGEQYF. The CDR3 nucleotides read TGTGCCAGCTCACCACCGTTCCAGGGGGCTGGCGAGCAGTACTTC.